Presented here are 24 T cell receptor beta chains from one specimen sequenced in a study of T cells in Graves' hyperthyroidism and ophthalmopathy. Researchers amplified the TCR beta CDR3 regions from RNA transcripts. The HTBI set primed first-round TCR CDR3 RT-PCR. TCRdb called the multiplex PCR reads again in MiXCR, with one record for every CDR3 protein. The table lists some 250,000 distinct CDR3 sequences, just over 14% of them singletons, with about 14% in the top ten. The sequenced sample was blood. All receptors derive from a woman in her forties with Graves' hyperthyroidism that later progressed to Graves' ophthalmopathy.

Points on this clonotype: A much larger clone lies a single base off, so this may be a read error. V usage is TRBV7-3 and J usage is TRBJ2-7; the D call may be TRBD1 or TRBD2 (5 bases each). The CDR3 is 14 amino acids. Trimming took 2 bases from V and 0 from J, leaving 8 bases between them. Germline V CDR1 and CDR2: SGHTA, FQGTGA. The CDR3 region has the DNA TGTGCCAGCAGCTTAGACGGGACCTCCTACGAGCAGTACTTC. This translates into CASSLDGTSYEQYF.

The chain has TRBV10-2 and TRBJ1-1; the D is unclear. This CDR3 spans 13 amino acids. The germline V gene encodes CDR1 WSHSY and CDR2 SAAADI. Trimming shortened V by 11 bases and J by 6 bases, and 19 bases separated the two germline ends. This chain's CDR3 is CAGQVQIWAEAFF. CDR3 coding DNA: TGCGCCGGCCAGGTCCAAATTTGGGCTGAAGCTTTCTTT.

This clonotype has ten or more counts. V gene TRBV28 combines with J gene TRBJ2-1; D not certain. Per the germline V gene, CDR1 is MDHEN and CDR2 is SYDVKM. V was cut by 6 bases and J by 4 bases, with 16 bases left in between. The CDR3 totals 15 residues. The CDR3 loop is CASRGTETNYNEQFF. CDR3 nucleotide sequence: TGTGCCAGCAGGGGTACAGAAACCAATTACAATGAGCAGTTCTTC.

For this clonotype: The junction differs from germline at one of its ends, possibly a read error. V and J are TRBV7-3 and TRBJ2-5; perhaps D is TRBD1 or TRBD2 (5 bases each). Germline V CDR1 and CDR2: SGHTA, FQGTGA. The CDR3 is made up of 13 amino acids. CDR3 loop: CASSLNVGTLPNF. The CDR3 DNA is TGTGCCAGCAGCTTAAATGTCGGGACCCTACCCAACTTC.

At least ten counts were recorded for this clonotype. This sequence joins TRBV6-2 or TRBV6-3 and TRBJ2-6; D call uncertain. The CDR3 extends over 15 amino acids. Trimming left V 7 bases short and J 0 bases short, with 10 bases between. Germline assignment: CDR1 MNHEY and CDR2 SVGEGT. CDR3 nucleotide sequence: TGTGCCAGCACCGACGTAAGCTCTGGGGCCAACGTCCTGACTTTC. Amino acids: CASTDVSSGANVLTF.

At least ten counts were recorded for this clonotype. The V gene is TRBV6-1, the J gene TRBJ2-7; 13 positions match TRBD2. This CDR3 spans 16 amino acids. The V gene's germline CDR1 is MNHNS and CDR2 SASEGT. V trimming: 9 bases; J trimming: 6 bases; junction bases outside the gene matches: 14. CDR3 bases: TGTGCCAGGATGACTAGCGGGAGGCGTAGTTGGCGCGAGCAGTACTTC. Translated, it gives CARMTSGRRSWREQYF.

The chain recombines TRBV18 with TRBJ1-1; tentative D call: TRBD1 (5 bases). CDR3 length: 18 amino acids. The V gene's germline CDR1 is KGHSH and CDR2 LQKENI. V lost 9 bases to trimming and J lost 4 bases, with 30 bases between them. The CDR3 sequence: CASSATPGRQFSATEAFF. CDR3 DNA sequence: TGTGCCAGTTCAGCCACACCGGGACGCCAATTTTCGGCCACTGAAGCTTTCTTT.

In this sample, this clonotype turned up many times. J is TRBJ1-2 and V is TRBV3-1; D is ambiguous. The V gene's germline CDR1 is LGHDT and CDR2 YNNKEL (reference sequence). There are 12 residues in the CDR3. V lost 0 bases, J lost 4 bases, and 3 bases lay in between. CDR3 sequence: CASSQDAYGYTF. Written as DNA, the CDR3 is TGTGCCAGCAGCCAAGACGCCTATGGCTACACCTTC.

In its sample, this clonotype was seen a few times. A much larger clone lies one base from this, so it may be a read error. The chain combines TRBV27 with TRBJ2-1; D is ambiguous. V was pared by 7 bases and J by 8 bases, with 15 bases between. Per germline, CDR1 MNHEY and CDR2 SMNVEV (reference sequence). This CDR3 comprises 13 residues. The CDR3 coding sequence is TGTGCCAGCACTGCCTACACCGTGGATGAGCAGTTCTTC. Amino acids: CASTAYTVDEQFF.

The chain links TRBV5-6 to TRBJ2-6; D is uncertain. This CDR3 comprises 15 residues. Germline CDR1 is SGHDT and CDR2 is YYEEEE. The V gene lost 0 bases and the J gene lost 0 bases, with 4 bases spanning the gap. The CDR3 bases are TGTGCCAGCAGCTTGGACGTCTCTGGGGCCAACGTCCTGACTTTC. Translated: CASSLDVSGANVLTF.

The sample holds many counts of this clonotype. The V and J genes are TRBV12-3 or TRBV12-4 and TRBJ2-2, with 10 bases lining up with TRBD1. Trimming took 2 bases from V and 8 from J; bases not matched to a gene: 8. This CDR3 comprises 16 residues. The CDR3 sequence is CASSLYGTGVAGELFF. CDR3 nucleotides: TGTGCCAGCAGTTTATACGGGACAGGGGTTGCGGGGGAGCTGTTTTTT.

This clonotype has ten or more counts. V gene TRBV6-5 combines with J gene TRBJ2-5; 11 bases map to TRBD2. The CDR3 loop spans 17 amino acids. The J segment lost 4 bases and the V segment lost 0 bases, leaving 7 bases of the junction unmatched. CDR1 is MNHEY, CDR2 SVGAGI, per germline. DNA for the CDR3: TGTGCCAGCAGTTACTCAGTACTAGCGGGAGAAATAGAGACCCAGTACTTC. It is translated as CASSYSVLAGEIETQYF.

This clonotype was observed many times. J is TRBJ2-4 and V is TRBV7-2, with D perhaps matching TRBD1 (5 bases). The CDR3 contains 14 residues. V lost 2 bases, J lost 5 bases, and 10 bases lay in between. Germline V lookup: CDR1 SGHTA, CDR2 FQGNSA. The CDR3 DNA follows: TGTGCCAGCAGCTTAATGGCAGGGCAAAACATTCAGTACTTC. Amino acids: CASSLMAGQNIQYF.

This clonotype has a count of ten or more. The CDR3 DNA reads TGTGCCAGCAACCCAGGGCCGAACACCGGGGAGCTGTTTTTT. It specifies CASNPGPNTGELFF. The chain has TRBV7-3 and TRBJ2-2; TRBD1 is a possible D gene (5 bases). This CDR3 spans 14 amino acids. V lost 7 bases, J lost 0 bases, and 9 bases lay in between. Germline V lookup: CDR1 SGHTA, CDR2 FQGTGA.

The table lists this clonotype with many counts. The rearrangement joins TRBV5-1 to TRBJ2-1; TRBD1 agrees at 8 bases. The CDR3 has 15 amino acids. Germline V CDR1 and CDR2: SGHRS, YFSETQ. V was pared by 3 bases and J by 3 bases, with 5 bases of the junction left unmatched. CDR3 sequence (DNA): TGCGCCAGCAGCTCGACGGGACAGGTCTACAATGAGCAGTTCTTC. It yields the protein CASSSTGQVYNEQFF.

This clonotype has at least ten counts. The V gene is TRBV6-1, the J gene TRBJ1-6; 7 bases map to TRBD1. With V trimmed by 7 bases and J by 7 bases, 10 bases remained unmatched. This CDR3 contains 15 residues. Germline V lookup: CDR1 MNHNS, CDR2 SASEGT. CDR3 protein: CASKLRDSINSPLHF. As DNA, the CDR3 is TGTGCCAGCAAACTCCGGGACAGTATCAATTCACCCCTCCACTTT.

This clonotype showed up many times. The chain employs TRBV5-1 and TRBJ1-2; D is uncertain. Germline values: CDR1 SGHRS, CDR2 YFSETQ. The CDR3 length is 13 residues. V lost 0 bases, J lost 3 bases, and 6 bases lay in between. CDR3 sequence reads: CASSLDSDYGYTF. The CDR3 DNA reads as TGCGCCAGCAGCTTGGACAGTGACTATGGCTACACCTTC. Looking up the rest from reference TRBV5-1 and TRBJ1-2 gives the full variable domain: KAGVTQTPRYLIKTRGQQVTLSCSPISGHRSVSWYQQTPGQGLQFLFEYFSETQRNKGNFPGRFSGRQFSNSRSEMNVSTLELGDSALYLCASSLDSDYGYTFGSGTRLTVV.

Ten or more counts support this clonotype. The V call is TRBV28, the J call TRBJ1-1, with 7 positions matching TRBD1. Germline lookup yields CDR1 MDHEN and CDR2 SYDVKM. J gave up 6 bases and V 8 bases, and 9 bases lay outside the gene matches. The CDR3 is 13 amino acids. CDR3 sequence (DNA): TGTGCCAGCCCTTTTACAGGGGACCCTGAAGCTTTCTTT. It codes for CASPFTGDPEAFF.

This clonotype was seen ten or more times. V is TRBV5-1 and J is TRBJ2-3; 8 bases are a match to TRBD2. CDR3 length: 15 residues. Germline assignment: CDR1 SGHRS and CDR2 YFSETQ. Germline trimming cut 5 bases from V and 3 bases from J; bases unmatched to any gene: 8. Here the CDR3 DNA reads TGCGCCAGCAGGGAAGCGGGAGTTGGGACAGATACGCAGTATTTT. Its translation: CASREAGVGTDTQYF.

This clonotype was found many times. The chain has TRBV28 and TRBJ1-1; D unresolved. Trimming stripped 6 bases from V and 4 bases from J, with 12 bases between. CDR1 and CDR2 (germline): MDHEN, SYDVKM. The CDR3 loop spans 13 amino acids. Here the CDR3 DNA reads TGTGCCAGCAGGGCAGACTTCGTCACTGAAGCTTTCTTT. This sequence encodes CASRADFVTEAFF.

At least ten counts were recorded for this clonotype. The rearrangement uses TRBV7-3 and TRBJ2-5, with D possibly being TRBD2 (6 bases). The CDR3 consists of 14 residues. CDR1 and CDR2 (germline): SGHTA, FQGTGA. The germline V and J ends were trimmed by 3 bases and 4 bases, with 12 bases remaining between them. The CDR3 DNA sequence: TGTGCCAGCAGCTTTGGAGGGGTGGGAGAGACCCAGTACTTC. Its translation: CASSFGGVGETQYF.

This clonotype was counted at least ten times. CDR3 residues: CASSDRLAGVVNEQFF. For the CDR3, the DNA is TGTGCCAGCAGTGACCGACTAGCGGGAGTGGTGAATGAGCAGTTCTTC. This chain joins TRBV6-1 and TRBJ2-1; TRBD2 aligns across 12 bases. Germline CDR1 and CDR2: MNHNS and SASEGT. The length of the CDR3 is 16 residues. V lost 3 bases and J lost 7; bases outside the gene matches: 7.

Many counts were recorded for this clonotype. The chain has TRBV6-1 and TRBJ2-2; no firm D call. V was cut by 7 bases and J by 4 bases, with 4 bases left in between. The CDR3 is 11 residues long. Germline CDR1 MNHNS, CDR2 SASEGT. The chain's CDR3 is CASKRTGELFF. CDR3 in DNA: TGTGCCAGCAAGCGCACCGGGGAGCTGTTTTTT.

This clonotype was counted at least ten times. The CDR3 reads CASSLLGLAESSSYNEQFF. The CDR3 nucleotides read TGTGCCAGCAGCTTATTAGGACTAGCGGAATCCAGCTCCTACAATGAGCAGTTCTTC. The chain employs TRBV7-9 and TRBJ2-1; the match to TRBD2 covers 10 bases. CDR3 length: 19 amino acids. The germline V gene encodes CDR1 SEHNR and CDR2 FQNEAQ (reference sequence). V lost 2 bases and J lost 0; bases outside the gene matches: 10.